This TCR beta chain was captured in a study of blood T cells in healthy people across ages. Study-wide results and caveats: Unsorted PBMCs blocked a conclusive comparison of naive and antigen-experienced cells.

To note about this clonotype: What it binds is unknown.

The authors ran a second PCR of about 6 to 11 cycles using a sample-barcoded 5' primer and a J-beta primer mix. From the 5' RACE reads, TCRdb called clonotypes with MiXCR, one entry per CDR3 protein. The sample shows about 780,000 distinct CDR3 sequences, around a quarter of them seen only once. Germline V CDR1 and CDR2: LNHNV, YYDKDF (reference sequence). The CDR3 runs 14 residues. The V and J ends lost 3 bases and 2 bases respectively, with 8 bases between them. These sequences were also reported in another study, on T cells of mothers and their children. That paper notes: Related pairs of mothers and children showed slightly higher, non-significant overlap versus unrelated pairs.

This receptor was identified in a boy between 10 and 17 years old in good health. Sequencing was done on a sample of blood. The rearrangement links TRBV15 to TRBJ1-5; D gene uncertain. The DNA for the CDR3 is TGTGCCACCAGCAGCGGGGTGGGCAATCAGCCCCAGCATTTT. Protein product: CATSSGVGNQPQHF.